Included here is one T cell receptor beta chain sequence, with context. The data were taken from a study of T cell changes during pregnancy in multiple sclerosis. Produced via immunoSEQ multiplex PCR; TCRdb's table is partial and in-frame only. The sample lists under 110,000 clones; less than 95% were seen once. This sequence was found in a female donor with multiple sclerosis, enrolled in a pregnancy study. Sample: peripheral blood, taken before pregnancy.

CDR3 protein: CAWSERTGPGQPQHF. The CDR3 region has the DNA TGTGCCTGGAGTGAACGGACAGGGCCTGGACAGCCCCAGCATTTT. The V and J genes are TRBV30 and TRBJ1-5; 8 bases agree with TRBD1. The V gene end was trimmed by 1 base and the J gene end by 7 bases; junction bases not matched to a gene: 9. CDR3 length: 15 amino acids. Per germline, CDR1 GTSNPN and CDR2 SVGIG (reference sequence). Full variable domain (rest looked up from reference TRBV30 and TRBJ1-5): SQTIHQWPATLVQPVGSPLSLECTVEGTSNPNLYWYRQAAGRGLQLLFYSVGIGQISSEVPQNLSASRPQDRQFILSSKKLLLSDSGFYLCAWSERTGPGQPQHFGDGTRLSIL.